These 14 T cell receptor beta chains were sequenced from one sample in a study of T-cell reconstitution after alpha-beta-depleted transplantation in children. Molecular barcoding with unique molecular identifiers was used for the TCRbeta library. TCRdb reprocessed the PCR reads with MiXCR, giving one entry per CDR3 protein. This table has over 400,000 distinct CDR3 sequences, about an eighth appearing once. The source material was PBMCs from the stem cell graft donor, sampled from the stem cell graft. These receptors were obtained from a human donor who donated a stem cell graft to a child with combined immunodeficiency.

CDR3 DNA sequence: TGTGCCAGCAGTTCACTCCGGCCCTCCTACAATGAGCAGTTCTTC. It codes for CASSSLRPSYNEQFF. The V gene is TRBV2, the J gene TRBJ2-1; D unclear. The CDR3 is made up of 15 amino acids. Germline V CDR1 and CDR2: SNHLY, FYNNEI. Trimming pared 5 bases from V and 0 bases from J, leaving 11 bases between.

This clonotype was picked up many times. The rearrangement joins TRBV20-1 to TRBJ2-2; D might be TRBD1 (6 bases). Per germline, CDR1 DFQATT and CDR2 SNEGSKA (reference sequence). V was clipped by 1 base and J by 4 bases, with 10 bases between them. The CDR3 extends over 14 amino acids. Here the CDR3 reads CSARVWGPTGELFF. CDR3 DNA sequence: TGCAGTGCTAGAGTCTGGGGGCCCACCGGGGAGCTGTTTTTT.

The table lists this clonotype with a few counts. The rearrangement uses TRBV24-1 and TRBJ2-1; D gene unclear. From germline, CDR1 is KGHDR and CDR2 SFDVKD. The CDR3 loop spans 14 amino acids. Trimming pared 8 bases from V and 6 bases from J, leaving 16 bases between. This chain's CDR3 is CATTARRVRNEQFF. Here the CDR3 DNA reads TGTGCCACCACCGCACGTCGGGTACGCAATGAGCAGTTCTTC.

There are a few counts of this clonotype. The J gene is TRBJ2-1, the V gene TRBV18; perhaps TRBD2 as D (5 bases). V was pared by 0 bases and J by 6 bases, with 24 bases between. CDR1 is KGHSH, CDR2 LQKENI, per germline. CDR3 length: 19 residues. Here the CDR3 DNA reads TGTGCCAGCTCACCACCGATAACGTTAAGCGGCAGACATACCAATGAGCAGTTCTTC. Translated, it gives CASSPPITLSGRHTNEQFF.

This chain joins TRBV27 and TRBJ2-1; D unresolved. The CDR3 is 13 residues long. CDR1 and CDR2 (germline): MNHEY, SMNVEV (reference sequence). V lost 0 bases and J 9 bases, leaving 9 bases between the germline ends. In DNA form, the CDR3 reads TGTGCCAGCAGTTTATCTCCGGTGGGTGAGCAGTTCTTC. It codes for CASSLSPVGEQFF.

This clonotype appeared a few times. The V call is TRBV4-2, the J call TRBJ1-2, with D maybe TRBD1 (6 bases). Germline CDR1 reads LGHNA; CDR2 reads YNFKEQ. The CDR3 spans 15 residues. Trimming removed 0 bases from V and 4 bases from J, with 12 bases in between. The CDR3 loop is CASSQDWGAGYGYTF. As DNA, the CDR3 is TGTGCCAGCAGCCAAGATTGGGGGGCGGGCTATGGCTACACCTTC.

The rearrangement links TRBV9 to TRBJ2-1, with 7 bases matching TRBD2. The ends lost 0 bases at V and 6 bases at J; junction bases unmatched: 3. This CDR3 has 14 residues. The germline V gene encodes CDR1 SGDLS and CDR2 YYNGEE. In nucleotides, the CDR3 is TGTGCCAGCAGCGTAGAAGCGGGGAGCAATGAGCAGTTCTTC. Translating it yields CASSVEAGSNEQFF.

This clonotype occurred a few times. The junction departs from germline at one end; a sequencing error may be responsible. The J gene is TRBJ2-3, the V gene TRBV6-2 or TRBV6-3; no firm D call. Germline CDR1 and CDR2: MNHEY and SVGEGT. The CDR3 sequence is 13 residues long. CDR3 in amino acids: CASSTHLHWPPRF. The CDR3 bases are TGTGCCAGCAGTACTCACCTCCATTGGCCCCCCCGATTT.

The chain has TRBV24-1 and TRBJ2-7; a possible D gene is TRBD1 (5 bases). Germline V lookup: CDR1 KGHDR, CDR2 SFDVKD. The CDR3 is 13 amino acids. The germline V and J ends were trimmed by 3 bases and 5 bases, with 10 bases remaining between them. For the CDR3, the DNA is TGTGCCACCAGTGATGACAGTAGACACGAGCAGTACTTC. This translates into CATSDDSRHEQYF.

This clonotype occurred many times. J is TRBJ2-6 and V is TRBV12-3 or TRBV12-4, with no clear D. Trimming shortened V by 6 bases and J by 1 base, and 10 bases separated the two germline ends. The CDR3 contains 15 residues. The CDR3 nucleotides are TGTGCCAGCAGCCCATCCGAATCTGGGGCCAACGTCCTGACTTTC. Translation: CASSPSESGANVLTF.

This clonotype was counted between two and nine times. The CDR3: CALLKEGDYNEQFF. The CDR3 DNA follows: TGTGCCTTGCTTAAGGAGGGGGACTACAATGAGCAGTTCTTC. The J gene is TRBJ2-1, the V gene TRBV30; perhaps D is TRBD1 or TRBD2 (6 bases each). Germline lookup yields CDR1 GTSNPN and CDR2 SVGIG (reference sequence). Trimming left V 7 bases short and J 3 bases short, with 16 bases between. This CDR3 contains 14 residues.

This clonotype was recorded a few times. The gene calls are TRBV20-1 and TRBJ2-3; 9 bases are a match to TRBD1. The V segment lost 1 base and the J segment 3 bases; nucleotides outside the gene matches: 11. The CDR3 covers 17 residues. The germline V gene has CDR1 DFQATT and CDR2 SNEGSKA (reference sequence). Written as DNA, the CDR3 is TGCAGTGCTAGAGTAACCTTAACAGGGGGCGCGACAGATACGCAGTATTTT. Its protein is CSARVTLTGGATDTQYF.

The CDR3 nucleotides read TGCGCCAGCAGCTTGGAGGTACGAGCGGGAGGGCCGCTTTACAATGAGCAGTTCTTC. Translated, it gives CASSLEVRAGGPLYNEQFF. The J gene is TRBJ2-1, the V gene TRBV5-1, with 10 bases matching TRBD2. CDR1 and CDR2 from the germline V gene are SGHRS and YFSETQ. Trimming cost V 0 bases and J 4 bases; bases outside gene matches: 13. This CDR3 comprises 19 residues. Drawing the rest from reference TRBV5-1 and TRBJ2-1, the complete variable domain is KAGVTQTPRYLIKTRGQQVTLSCSPISGHRSVSWYQQTPGQGLQFLFEYFSETQRNKGNFPGRFSGRQFSNSRSEMNVSTLELGDSALYLCASSLEVRAGGPLYNEQFFGPGTRLTVL.

V gene TRBV20-1 combines with J gene TRBJ1-2; 10 nucleotides agree with TRBD1. The V gene end was trimmed by 5 bases and the J gene end by 2 bases; junction bases not matched to a gene: 5. CDR1 DFQATT and CDR2 SNEGSKA come from the germline V gene (reference sequence). The CDR3 runs 14 residues. Written as DNA, the CDR3 is TGCAGTGCTGGGGACAGGGGAATAAACTATGGCTACACCTTC. As protein: CSAGDRGINYGYTF.